This T cell receptor (beta chain) was obtained from a study of cytomegalovirus exposure and HLA in healthy donors. Study details: Most genotyped donors, 65% to 90% of more than 300, had Caucasian-associated genetic ancestry. Regarding the study as a whole: A reported reduction in N-insertions relative to the approximately 640-donor mean was seen in an Asian-associated ancestry cluster in a later analysis. Researchers catalogued about 150 TCR beta chains as cytomegalovirus-associated.

Amplification used 60 Vbeta primers and 13 Jbeta primers. In the original workflow: A later analysis tallied 80 million to 100 million unique TCR beta chains, some 10 million of them shared. The assay was immunoSEQ multiplex PCR, and TCRdb's table has in-frame clones only and misses some. For V, J and clone size, that table is used; D and trimming come from the DNA. The sample comprises 90,000 to 120,000 clones, roughly 87% of which are singletons, and 2.7% rests with the top ten. The CDR3 runs to 16 residues. V shed 1 base and J 0 bases; nucleotides not matched to a gene: 6. Per germline, CDR1 MNHEY and CDR2 SMNVEV (reference sequence). As to this clone: Its antigen remains unidentified.

This sequence was found in a young man in good health and CMV-seropositive. The sample consisted of PBMCs. The chain has TRBV27 and TRBJ2-7; 7 bases are shared with TRBD2. CDR3 loop: CASSLLGAGVSYEQYF. The CDR3 nucleotides are TGTGCCAGCAGTTTATTAGGGGCGGGGGTCTCCTACGAGCAGTACTTC.